The 18 T cell receptor beta chains below come from one sample, sequenced in a study of blood T cell repertoires in COVID-19. Profiling relied on immunoSEQ multiplex PCR, and the TCRdb table lists in-frame clones only, not all of them. The profile shows around 130,000 clones, roughly 89% of them singletons. The sequencing input was peripheral blood. These TCRs come from a man younger than 45 with COVID-19, enrolled during active disease.

This clone was recorded once. The chain is built from TRBV24-1 and TRBJ2-2; D may be TRBD1 (5 bases). The V end was cut by 0 bases, the J end by 3 bases, with 7 bases between. This CDR3 is 15 amino acids long. Germline V gene lookup returns CDR1 KGHDR and CDR2 SFDVKD. As DNA, the CDR3 is TGTGCCACCAGTGATTTGACCAGGGACACCGGGGAGCTGTTTTTT. It encodes CATSDLTRDTGELFF.

The J gene is TRBJ1-5, the V gene TRBV9, with TRBD1 as a possible D gene (6 bases). The CDR3 spans 15 residues. Trimming stripped 3 bases from V and 0 bases from J, with 10 bases between. Germline-derived CDR1 and CDR2 are SGDLS and YYNGEE. This chain's CDR3 is CASSAGVYSNQPQHF. The CDR3 nucleotides are TGTGCCAGCAGCGCAGGGGTCTATAGCAATCAGCCCCAGCATTTT.

This chain joins TRBV5-1 and TRBJ2-1; a weak D match, TRBD2 (7 bases). CDR1 and CDR2 from the germline V gene are SGHRS and YFSETQ. Trimming removed 1 base at V and 10 bases at J, with 12 bases between. The length of the CDR3 is 13 residues. The CDR3 DNA follows: TGCGCCAGCAGCTTGCGGAGGGGGGGAGAGCAGTTCTTC. It is translated as CASSLRRGGEQFF.

The V call is TRBV7-2, the J call TRBJ2-3; 11 bases align to TRBD1. CDR1 and CDR2 (germline): SGHTA, FQGNSA. With 3 bases clipped from V and 8 bases from J, the junction kept 1 base outside the gene matches. The CDR3 sequence is 13 residues long. The CDR3 protein is CASSLGTGGTQYF. The CDR3 DNA reads as TGTGCCAGCAGCTTGGGGACAGGGGGTACGCAGTATTTT.

This clone was detected only a few times. DNA of the CDR3: TGTGCCAGCTCCCGCCGAAACAGGGCGGACACCGGGGAGCTGTTTTTT. This encodes CASSRRNRADTGELFF. The rearrangement uses TRBV18 and TRBJ2-2; TRBD1 might be the D (6 bases). The germline gives CDR1 KGHSH, CDR2 LQKENI. The CDR3 loop spans 16 amino acids. V dropped 6 bases and J dropped 3 bases, with 17 bases sitting between them.

The chain joins TRBV5-8 to TRBJ1-5; 7 bases align to TRBD1. The germline gives CDR1 SGHTS, CDR2 YDEGEE. The CDR3 is 15 residues long. J lost 3 bases, V lost 6 bases, and 9 bases had no gene match. Written as DNA, the CDR3 is TGTGCCAGCAACAACGACAGGGCTCCCAATCAGCCCCAGCATTTT. It specifies CASNNDRAPNQPQHF.

J is TRBJ1-1 and V is TRBV27; TRBD1 aligns across 8 bases. V shed 5 bases, J shed 5 bases, and the junction held 10 bases outside the gene matches. The CDR3 totals 15 residues. Germline V gene data show CDR1 as MNHEY and CDR2 as SMNVEV (reference sequence). Here the CDR3 reads CASSLAGGARTEAFF. The CDR3 DNA reads as TGTGCCAGCAGTCTAGCAGGGGGCGCGAGGACTGAAGCTTTCTTT.

This sequence joins TRBV10-3 and TRBJ2-3; D not certain. This CDR3 is built from 16 residues. Deletions cut 7 bases from V and 0 bases from J, with 17 bases between. CDR1 ENHRY and CDR2 SYGVKD come from the germline V gene. CDR3 in DNA: TGTGCCATCAAACCCCGCGCGGTCTATAGCACAGATACGCAGTATTTT. Translation: CAIKPRAVYSTDTQYF.

This rearrangement joins TRBV7-2 to TRBJ2-2, with 8 bases that match TRBD2. The V and J ends lost 6 bases and 4 bases, in that order; junction bases with no gene match: 7. The CDR3 runs 15 residues. From germline, CDR1 is SGHTA and CDR2 FQGNSA. CDR3 bases: TGTGCCAGCAGAAAAGGGCGGGGGGCCACCGGGGAGCTGTTTTTT. It yields the protein CASRKGRGATGELFF.

J is TRBJ1-1 and V is TRBV27; 7 bases align to TRBD1. The CDR3 sequence is 15 residues long. Germline values: CDR1 MNHEY, CDR2 SMNVEV (reference sequence). With V trimmed by 6 bases and J by 0 bases, 7 bases remained unmatched. CDR3 in amino acids: CASRGLDRVNTEAFF. As DNA, the CDR3 is TGTGCCAGCAGGGGACTTGACAGGGTGAACACTGAAGCTTTCTTT.

V and J are TRBV7-9 and TRBJ1-5; unclear D gene. Germline V gives CDR1 SEHNR, CDR2 FQNEAQ (reference sequence). The CDR3 totals 13 residues. V was shortened by 3 bases and J by 4 bases, with 7 bases between the two germline ends. The CDR3 loop is CASSFSLNQPQHF. CDR3 in DNA: TGTGCCAGCAGCTTTTCCCTAAATCAGCCCCAGCATTTT.

The count of this clone is one. The J gene is TRBJ2-2, the V gene TRBV6-5, with D possibly matching TRBD1 (6 bases). The CDR3 extends over 14 amino acids. Germline V CDR1 and CDR2: MNHEY, SVGAGI. V was cut by 6 bases and J by 6 bases, with 14 bases left in between. The CDR3 DNA reads TGTGCCAGCAGCCGGGACATCTCGGCCGGGGAGCTGTTTTTT. It encodes CASSRDISAGELFF.

The chain links TRBV27 to TRBJ2-1; weak D call: TRBD2 (6 bases). V was trimmed by 6 bases and J by 1 base, leaving 13 bases between them. CDR1 is MNHEY, CDR2 SMNVEV, per germline (reference sequence). The CDR3 covers 15 residues. CDR3 in DNA: TGTGCCAGCAGACCCTTGGAGGGATCCTACAATGAGCAGTTCTTC. Amino acid sequence: CASRPLEGSYNEQFF.

V usage is TRBV11-2 and J usage is TRBJ1-1, with D hard to call. Trimming removed 1 base at V and 1 base at J, with 7 bases between. The CDR3 totals 14 residues. Germline V CDR1 and CDR2: SGHAT, FQNNGV. The CDR3 region has the DNA TGTGCCAGCAGCTTAGGCAGACAGAACACTGAAGCTTTCTTT. Translating gives CASSLGRQNTEAFF.

This clone was found many times. A junction boundary mismatches the germline segment, possibly from a read error. The rearrangement joins TRBV7-7 to TRBJ2-5, with D perhaps matching TRBD1 (5 bases). CDR3 length: 15 amino acids. Per germline, CDR1 SSHAT and CDR2 FNYEAQ (reference sequence). CDR3 nucleotide sequence: TGTGCTAGCAGCTTAGGTTTAGGGGCTCAAGAGACCCAGTACTTC. Amino acid sequence: CASSLGLGAQETQYF.

The V gene is TRBV9, the J gene TRBJ2-3, with 7 bases identical to TRBD2. The CDR3 runs to 16 residues. Germline values: CDR1 SGDLS, CDR2 YYNGEE. The V segment lost 4 bases and the J segment 3 bases; nucleotides outside the gene matches: 11. The CDR3 loop reads CASSLGPRGMTDTQYF. The CDR3 region has the DNA TGTGCCAGCAGCCTCGGTCCGCGGGGGATGACAGATACGCAGTATTTT.

This clone was picked up one time. J is TRBJ1-3 and V is TRBV19; no firm D call. The CDR3 runs 15 residues. Germline CDR1 LNHDA, CDR2 SQIVND (reference sequence). Trimming removed 1 base at V and 0 bases at J, with 7 bases between. CDR3 protein: CASSIGTGSGNTIYF. CDR3 coding DNA: TGTGCCAGTAGTATAGGAACGGGCTCTGGAAACACCATATATTTT.

V and J are TRBV29-1 and TRBJ2-3; 8 bases fit TRBD2. The CDR3 has 15 residues. V shed 7 bases and J 2 bases; nucleotides not matched to a gene: 11. The V gene's germline CDR1 is SQVTM and CDR2 ANQGSEA. CDR3 loop: CSAPRGGISTDTQYF. CDR3 bases: TGCAGCGCACCTCGGGGGGGCATCTCCACAGATACGCAGTATTTT.